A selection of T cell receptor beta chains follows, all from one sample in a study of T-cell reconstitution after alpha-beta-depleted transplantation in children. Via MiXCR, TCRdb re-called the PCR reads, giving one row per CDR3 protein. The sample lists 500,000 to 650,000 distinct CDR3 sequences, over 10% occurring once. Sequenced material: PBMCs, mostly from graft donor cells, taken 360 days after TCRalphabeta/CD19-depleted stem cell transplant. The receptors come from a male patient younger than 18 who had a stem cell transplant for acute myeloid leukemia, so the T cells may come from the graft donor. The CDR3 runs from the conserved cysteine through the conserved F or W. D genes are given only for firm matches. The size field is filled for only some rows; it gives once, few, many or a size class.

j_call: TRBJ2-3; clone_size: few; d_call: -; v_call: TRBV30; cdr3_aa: CAWSEGTDTQYF; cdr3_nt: TGTGCCTGGAGTGAGGGGACGGATACGCAGTATTTT
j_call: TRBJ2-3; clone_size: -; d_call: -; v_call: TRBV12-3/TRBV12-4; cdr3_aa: CASRSPILRHTDTQYF; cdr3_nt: TGTGCCAGCAGGAGTCCGATACTTCGACACACAGATACGCAGTATTTT
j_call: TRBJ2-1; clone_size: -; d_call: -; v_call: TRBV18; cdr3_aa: CASSPRRELRSSYNEQFF; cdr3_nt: TGTGCCAGCTCACCACGACGGGAGCTACGGAGCTCCTACAATGAGCAGTTCTTC
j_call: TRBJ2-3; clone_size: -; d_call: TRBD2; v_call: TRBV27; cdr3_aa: CASSLRGRETDTQYF; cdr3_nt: TGTGCCAGCAGTTTGCGCGGGCGGGAGACAGATACGCAGTATTTT
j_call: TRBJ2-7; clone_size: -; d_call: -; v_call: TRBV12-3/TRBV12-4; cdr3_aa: CASSWGPSPSYEQYF; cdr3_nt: TGTGCCAGCAGCTGGGGCCCATCGCCCTCCTACGAGCAGTACTTC
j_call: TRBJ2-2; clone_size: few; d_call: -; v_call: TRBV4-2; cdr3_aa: CASSQEETADTGELFF; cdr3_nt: TGTGCCAGCAGCCAAGAAGAGACCGCCGACACCGGGGAGCTGTTTTTT
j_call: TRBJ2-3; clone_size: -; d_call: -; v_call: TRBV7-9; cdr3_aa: CASRGIRGGITDTQYF; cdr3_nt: TGTGCCAGCAGGGGGATACGCGGAGGAATCACAGATACGCAGTATTTT
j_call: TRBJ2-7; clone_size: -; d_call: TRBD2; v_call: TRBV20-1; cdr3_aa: CSASASSGRAPYEQYF; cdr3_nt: TGCAGTGCTAGCGCGTCTAGCGGGAGGGCCCCCTACGAGCAGTACTTC
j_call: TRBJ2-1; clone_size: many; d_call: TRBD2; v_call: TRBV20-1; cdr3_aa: CSATGLAGVSDEQFF; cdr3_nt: TGCAGTGCGACGGGACTAGCGGGAGTAAGCGATGAGCAGTTCTTC
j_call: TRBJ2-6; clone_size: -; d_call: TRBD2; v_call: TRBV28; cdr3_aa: CASSSYRRGTGANVLTF; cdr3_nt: TGTGCCAGCAGTTCCTATAGGCGGGGGACGGGGGCCAACGTCCTGACTTTC
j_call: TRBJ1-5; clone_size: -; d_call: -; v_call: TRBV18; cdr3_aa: CASSPQFLREDQPQHF; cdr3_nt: TGTGCCAGCTCACCCCAATTTTTGCGGGAGGATCAGCCCCAGCATTTT
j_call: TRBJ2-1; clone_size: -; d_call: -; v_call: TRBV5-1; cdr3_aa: CASSLAEWRSVSYNEQFF; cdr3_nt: TGCGCCAGCAGCTTGGCGGAGTGGCGGTCGGTCTCCTACAATGAGCAGTTCTTC
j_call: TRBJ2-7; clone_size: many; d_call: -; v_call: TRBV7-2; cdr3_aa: CASSLGTTSKEQYF; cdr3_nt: TGTGCCAGCAGCTTAGGGACTACCTCTAAGGAGCAGTACTTC
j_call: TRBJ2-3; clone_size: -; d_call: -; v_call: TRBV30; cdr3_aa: CAWTQIDTDTQYF; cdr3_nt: TGTGCCTGGACCCAAATTGACACAGATACGCAGTATTTT
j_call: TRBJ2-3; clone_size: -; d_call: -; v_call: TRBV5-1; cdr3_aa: CASSFGQITDTQYF; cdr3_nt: TGCGCCAGCAGCTTTGGACAGATTACAGATACGCAGTATTTT
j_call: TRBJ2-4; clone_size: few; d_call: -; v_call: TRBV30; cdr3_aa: CAWGDTLRSKNIQYF; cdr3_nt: TGTGCCTGGGGCGACACCCTCAGGTCCAAAAACATTCAGTACTTC
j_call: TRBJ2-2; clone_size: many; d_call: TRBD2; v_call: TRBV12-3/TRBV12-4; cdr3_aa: CASSLLAANTGELFF; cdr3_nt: TGTGCCAGCAGTTTACTAGCGGCTAACACCGGGGAGCTGTTTTTT
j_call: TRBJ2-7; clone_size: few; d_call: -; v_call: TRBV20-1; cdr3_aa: CSARDLAKNVPYEQYF; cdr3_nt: TGCAGTGCTAGAGATCTGGCCAAAAATGTTCCGTACGAGCAGTACTTC
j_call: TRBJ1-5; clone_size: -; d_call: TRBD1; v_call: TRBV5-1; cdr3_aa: CASSLGPSRGHQPQHF; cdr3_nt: TGCGCCAGCAGCTTGGGTCCATCCAGGGGGCATCAGCCCCAGCATTTT
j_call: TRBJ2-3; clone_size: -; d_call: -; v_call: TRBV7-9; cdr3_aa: CASSFFSGDRWTDTQYF; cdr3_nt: TGTGCCAGCAGCTTCTTCTCGGGGGACCGGTGGACAGATACGCAGTATTTT
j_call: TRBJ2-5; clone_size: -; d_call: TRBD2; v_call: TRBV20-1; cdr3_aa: CSATSTGGYETQYF; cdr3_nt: TGCAGTGCTACGTCCACGGGGGGTTATGAGACCCAGTACTTC
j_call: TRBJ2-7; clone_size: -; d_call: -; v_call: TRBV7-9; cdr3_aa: CASSLWEQSYEQYF; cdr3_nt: TGTGCCAGCAGCTTATGGGAACAGTCCTACGAGCAGTACTTC
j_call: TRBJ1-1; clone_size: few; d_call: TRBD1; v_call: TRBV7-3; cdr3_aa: CASSSHIRDSHRNTEAFF; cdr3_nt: TGTGCCAGCAGCTCTCATATAAGGGACAGTCACAGGAACACTGAAGCTTTCTTT
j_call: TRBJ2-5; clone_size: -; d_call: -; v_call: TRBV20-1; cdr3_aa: CSAFGRSQETQYF; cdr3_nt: TGCAGTGCCTTCGGACGGAGCCAAGAGACCCAGTACTTC
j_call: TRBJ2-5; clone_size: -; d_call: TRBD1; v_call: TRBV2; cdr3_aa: CASRLTPGQGSQYF; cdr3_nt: TGTGCCAGCAGGCTAACTCCGGGACAGGGGTCCCAGTACTTC
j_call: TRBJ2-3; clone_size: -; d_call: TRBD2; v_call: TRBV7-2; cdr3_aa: CASSLIAGSTDTQYF; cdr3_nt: TGTGCCAGCAGTTTAATAGCGGGAAGCACAGATACGCAGTATTTT
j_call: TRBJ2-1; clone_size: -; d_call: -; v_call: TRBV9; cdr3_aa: CASTAWGEYNNEQFF; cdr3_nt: TGTGCCAGCACCGCGTGGGGGGAATACAACAATGAGCAGTTCTTC
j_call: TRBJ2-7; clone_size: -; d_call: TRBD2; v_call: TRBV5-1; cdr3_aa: CASSPSSAGGFYEQYF; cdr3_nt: TGCGCCAGCAGCCCCTCCAGTGCGGGAGGGTTCTACGAGCAGTACTTC
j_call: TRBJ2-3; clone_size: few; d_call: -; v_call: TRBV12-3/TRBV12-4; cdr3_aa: CASSLGTANYF; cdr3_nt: TGTGCCAGCAGTTTAGGGACAGCCAATTATTTT
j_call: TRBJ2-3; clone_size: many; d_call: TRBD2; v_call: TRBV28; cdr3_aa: CASRLAGATDTQYF; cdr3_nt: TGTGCCAGCAGACTAGCGGGAGCGACAGATACGCAGTATTTT
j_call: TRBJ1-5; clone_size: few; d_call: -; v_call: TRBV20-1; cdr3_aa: CSASMGGAGNQPQHF; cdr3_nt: TGCAGTGCTAGTATGGGGGGCGCGGGCAATCAGCCCCAGCATTTT
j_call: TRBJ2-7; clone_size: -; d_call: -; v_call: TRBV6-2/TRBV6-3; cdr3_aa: CASSYFGSGRNYEQYF; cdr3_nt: TGTGCCAGCAGTTACTTTGGTTCCGGAAGAAACTACGAGCAGTACTTC
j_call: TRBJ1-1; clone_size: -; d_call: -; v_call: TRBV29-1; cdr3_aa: CSVHVGAHTEAFF; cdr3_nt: TGCAGCGTCCACGTGGGGGCGCATACTGAAGCTTTCTTT
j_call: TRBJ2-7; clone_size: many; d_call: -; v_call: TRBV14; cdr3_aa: CASSQLGRDVLQYF; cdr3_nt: TGTGCCAGCAGCCAACTCGGACGGGACGTGTTGCAGTACTTC
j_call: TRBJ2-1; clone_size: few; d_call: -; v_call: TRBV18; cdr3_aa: CASSPHADEQFF; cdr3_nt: TGTGCCAGCTCACCACATGCCGATGAGCAGTTCTTC
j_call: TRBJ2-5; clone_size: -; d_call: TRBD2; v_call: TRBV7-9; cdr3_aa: CASSSIAGAPETQYF; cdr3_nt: TGTGCCAGCAGCTCAATAGCGGGAGCGCCTGAGACCCAGTACTTC
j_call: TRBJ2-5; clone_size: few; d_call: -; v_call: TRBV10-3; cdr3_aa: CAIGPERETQYF; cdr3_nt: TGTGCCATCGGGCCCGAGAGGGAGACCCAGTACTTC
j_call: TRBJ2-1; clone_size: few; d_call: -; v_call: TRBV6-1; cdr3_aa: CASKDRRDNEQFF; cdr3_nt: TGTGCCAGCAAAGATCGACGTGACAATGAGCAGTTCTTC
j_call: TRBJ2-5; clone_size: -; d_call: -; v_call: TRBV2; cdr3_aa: CASSEVGGPFQETQYF; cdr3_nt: TGTGCCAGCAGTGAAGTGGGCGGGCCCTTCCAAGAGACCCAGTACTTC
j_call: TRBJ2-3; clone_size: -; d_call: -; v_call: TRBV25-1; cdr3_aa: CASVRGGSRSDTQYF; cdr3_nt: TGTGCCAGCGTGAGGGGGGGGAGTCGGTCAGATACGCAGTATTTT
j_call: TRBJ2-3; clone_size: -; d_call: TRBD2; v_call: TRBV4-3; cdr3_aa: CASSHDLAGGTDTQYF; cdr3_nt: TGCGCCAGCAGCCACGATCTAGCGGGAGGCACAGATACGCAGTATTTT
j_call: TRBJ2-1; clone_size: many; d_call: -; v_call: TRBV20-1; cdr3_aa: CSASGSDSYNEQFF; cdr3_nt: TGCAGTGCTAGCGGGAGTGATTCCTACAATGAGCAGTTCTTC
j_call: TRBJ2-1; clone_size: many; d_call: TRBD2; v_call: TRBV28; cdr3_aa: CASSLTVAGVHEQFF; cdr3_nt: TGTGCCAGCAGTTTAACGGTAGCGGGAGTACATGAGCAGTTCTTC
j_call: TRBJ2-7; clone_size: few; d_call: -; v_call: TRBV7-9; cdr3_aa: CASSLWHSPREQYF; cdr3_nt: TGTGCCAGCAGCTTATGGCACAGCCCCCGCGAGCAGTACTTC
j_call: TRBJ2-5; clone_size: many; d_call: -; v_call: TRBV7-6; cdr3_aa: CASSLTEETQYF; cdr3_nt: TGTGCCAGCAGCTTAACTGAAGAGACCCAGTACTTC
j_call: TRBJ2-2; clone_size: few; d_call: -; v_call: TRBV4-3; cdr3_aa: CASSQGSGLQVGELFF; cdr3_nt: TGCGCCAGCAGCCAAGGAAGCGGCCTTCAGGTCGGGGAGCTGTTTTTT
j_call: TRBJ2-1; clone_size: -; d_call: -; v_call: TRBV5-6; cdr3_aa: CASSLAAGWFNEQFF; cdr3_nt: TGTGCCAGCAGCTTGGCAGCAGGGTGGTTCAATGAGCAGTTCTTC
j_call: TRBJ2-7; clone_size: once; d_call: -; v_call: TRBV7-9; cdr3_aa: CASSLGSYGEQYF; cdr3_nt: TGTGCCAGCAGCTTAGGTAGCTATGGGGAGCAGTACTTC
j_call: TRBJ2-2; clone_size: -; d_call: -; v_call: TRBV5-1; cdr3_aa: CASSLMGVNTGELFF; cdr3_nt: TGCGCCAGCAGCTTAATGGGGGTGAACACCGGGGAGCTGTTTTTT
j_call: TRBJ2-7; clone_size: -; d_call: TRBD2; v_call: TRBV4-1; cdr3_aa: CASSQEGTSAERYEQYF; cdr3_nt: TGCGCCAGCAGCCAAGAGGGGACTAGCGCGGAGAGGTACGAGCAGTACTTC
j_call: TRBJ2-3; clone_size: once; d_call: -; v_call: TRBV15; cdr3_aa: CATSEGTDTQYF; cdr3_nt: TGTGCCACCTCGGAGGGGACAGATACGCAGTATTTT
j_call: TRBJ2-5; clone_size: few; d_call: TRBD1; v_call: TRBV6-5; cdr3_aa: CASSYSAGGGKTQYF; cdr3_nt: TGTGCCAGCAGTTACTCTGCAGGGGGTGGAAAGACCCAGTACTTC
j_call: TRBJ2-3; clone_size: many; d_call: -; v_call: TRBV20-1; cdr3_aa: CSASGWGDTQYF; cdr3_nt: TGCAGTGCTAGCGGGTGGGGAGATACGCAGTATTTT
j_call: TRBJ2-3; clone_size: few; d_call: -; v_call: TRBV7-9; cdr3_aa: CASDRFRGTDTQYF; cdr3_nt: TGTGCCAGCGACCGGTTTCGGGGCACAGATACGCAGTATTTT
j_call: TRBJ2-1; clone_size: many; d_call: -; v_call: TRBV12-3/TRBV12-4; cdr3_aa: CASSLGTIYNEQFF; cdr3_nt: TGTGCCAGCAGTTTAGGGACAATATACAATGAGCAGTTCTTC
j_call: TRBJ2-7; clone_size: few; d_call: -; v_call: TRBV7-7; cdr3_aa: CASSWVQGSEQYF; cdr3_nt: TGTGCTAGCAGCTGGGTCCAGGGATCCGAGCAGTACTTC
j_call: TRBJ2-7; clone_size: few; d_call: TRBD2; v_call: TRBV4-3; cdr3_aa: CASSQDLGLGDEQYF; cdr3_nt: TGCGCCAGCAGCCAAGATTTGGGACTAGGAGACGAGCAGTACTTC
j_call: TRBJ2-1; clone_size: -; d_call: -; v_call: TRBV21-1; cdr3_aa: CASSGRTRYNEQFF; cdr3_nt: TGTGCCAGCAGCGGAAGGACTAGATACAATGAGCAGTTCTTC
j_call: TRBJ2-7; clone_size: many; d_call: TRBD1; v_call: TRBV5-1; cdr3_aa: CASSVYPQGAPSYEQYF; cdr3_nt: TGCGCCAGCAGTGTTTACCCACAGGGGGCTCCTTCCTACGAGCAGTACTTC